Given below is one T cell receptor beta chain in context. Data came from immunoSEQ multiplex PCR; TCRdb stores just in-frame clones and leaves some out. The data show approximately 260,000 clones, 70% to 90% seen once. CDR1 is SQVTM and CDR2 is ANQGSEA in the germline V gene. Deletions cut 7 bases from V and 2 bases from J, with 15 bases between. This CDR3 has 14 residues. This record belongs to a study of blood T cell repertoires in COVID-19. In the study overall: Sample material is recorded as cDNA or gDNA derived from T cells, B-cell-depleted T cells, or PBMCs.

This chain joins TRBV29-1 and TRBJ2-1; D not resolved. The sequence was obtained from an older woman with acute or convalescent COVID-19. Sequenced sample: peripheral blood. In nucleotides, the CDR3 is TGCAGCGCAGACCGCGACTCCACCTACAATGAGCAGTTCTTC. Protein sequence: CSADRDSTYNEQFF.